The 25 T cell receptor beta chains given below trace back to one sample, sequenced in a study of blood T cell repertoires in COVID-19. TCRdb keeps only in-frame clones here, not all; method: immunoSEQ multiplex PCR. Of approximately 130,000 clones in the sample, about four fifths were seen once. The sequencing input was PBMCs or T cells enriched from blood (not recorded which). The receptors here all came from a man under 40 who had recovered from COVID-19.

J is TRBJ2-7 and V is TRBV20-1; TRBD1 matches at 9 bases. The germline V gene has CDR1 DFQATT and CDR2 SNEGSKA (reference sequence). The CDR3 loop spans 17 amino acids. The J segment lost 0 bases and the V segment lost 3 bases, leaving 12 bases of the junction unmatched. CDR3 residues: CSASVLTGTGSSYEQYV. CDR3 nucleotide sequence: TGCAGTGCTAGTGTATTAACCGGGACAGGGAGCTCCTACGAGCAGTACGTC.

This clone was seen just once. J is TRBJ2-5 and V is TRBV7-6; TRBD2 matches at 7 bases. V trimming: 6 bases; J trimming: 5 bases; junction bases outside the gene matches: 21. Germline V gene lookup returns CDR1 SGHVS and CDR2 FNYEAQ. The CDR3 sequence is 18 residues long. The CDR3 loop reads CASSDTSSGVTRRETQYF. CDR3 sequence (DNA): TGTGCCAGCAGTGATACCTCGAGCGGGGTAACCCGGCGGGAGACCCAGTACTTC.

The V and J genes are TRBV7-9 and TRBJ1-4, with a weak D call TRBD1 (5 bases). The CDR3 sequence is 15 residues long. Germline assignment: CDR1 SEHNR and CDR2 FQNEAQ (reference sequence). V lost 4 bases, J lost 3 bases, and 12 bases lay in between. The CDR3 is CASSSDISPNEKLFF. For the CDR3, the DNA is TGTGCCAGCAGCTCGGACATTTCGCCTAATGAAAAACTGTTTTTT. The whole variable domain, remainder taken from reference TRBV7-9 and TRBJ1-4, is DTGVSQNPRHKITKRGQNVTFRCDPISEHNRLYWYRQTLGQGPEFLTYFQNEAQLEKSRLLSDRFSAERPKGSFSTLEIQRTEQGDSAMYLCASSSDISPNEKLFFGSGTQLSVL.

This chain links TRBV6-5 with TRBJ1-1; D might be TRBD1 (5 bases). The CDR3 is made up of 12 amino acids. In germline, CDR1 is MNHEY, CDR2 SVGAGI. V lost 6 bases and J lost 1, with 6 bases in between. In DNA form, the CDR3 reads TGTGCCAGCAGCAGGGAGAACACTGAAGCTTTCTTT. It encodes CASSRENTEAFF.

This clone was seen only once. The chain employs TRBV7-9 and TRBJ2-7, with TRBD1 matching over 9 bases. The CDR3 totals 14 residues. Germline CDR1 is SEHNR and CDR2 is FQNEAQ (reference sequence). Germline trimming cut 5 bases from V and 6 bases from J; bases unmatched to any gene: 8. CDR3 loop: CASSKPGQGFEQYF. The CDR3 nucleotides are TGTGCCAGCAGCAAACCGGGACAGGGCTTCGAGCAGTACTTC.

The chain has TRBV11-2 and TRBJ2-3, with TRBD2 matching over 8 bases. The CDR3 length is 15 residues. Germline lookup yields CDR1 SGHAT and CDR2 FQNNGV. The V gene end was trimmed by 5 bases and the J gene end by 5 bases; junction bases not matched to a gene: 9. The CDR3 coding sequence is TGTGCCAGCAGCGTCGGTAGCGGGGTTGGAGATACGCAGTATTTT. Translating it yields CASSVGSGVGDTQYF.

The chain combines TRBV2 with TRBJ1-2; no firm D call. This CDR3 has 11 residues. Germline assignment: CDR1 SNHLY and CDR2 FYNNEI. V was pared by 5 bases and J by 2 bases, with 3 bases between. The CDR3 region is CASSPNYGYTF. In nucleotides, the CDR3 is TGTGCCAGCAGTCCAAACTATGGCTACACCTTC. Drawing the rest from reference TRBV2 and TRBJ1-2, the complete variable domain is EPEVTQTPSHQVTQMGQEVILRCVPISNHLYFYWYRQILGQKVEFLVSFYNNEISEKSEIFDDQFSVERPDGSNFTLKIRSTKLEDSAMYFCASSPNYGYTFGSGTRLTVV.

The chain joins TRBV7-8 to TRBJ1-1; TRBD1 is a possible D gene (6 bases). Germline V gives CDR1 SGHVS, CDR2 FQNEAQ. Trimming took off 0 bases at V and 4 bases at J, with 9 bases between the two ends. CDR3 length: 14 residues. The CDR3 is CASSLASGVTEAFF. As DNA, the CDR3 is TGTGCCAGCAGCTTAGCGTCAGGGGTCACTGAAGCTTTCTTT.

The CDR3 protein is CASSGQGAGTEAFF. DNA for the CDR3: TGTGCCAGCAGTGGACAGGGGGCCGGCACTGAAGCTTTCTTT. J is TRBJ1-1 and V is TRBV2; TRBD1 aligns across 10 bases. V lost 4 bases, J lost 4 bases, and 3 bases stayed unmatched. This CDR3 spans 14 amino acids. Per the germline V gene, CDR1 is SNHLY and CDR2 is FYNNEI.

This chain links TRBV2 with TRBJ1-6; no clear D. This CDR3 has 11 residues. The germline CDR1 and CDR2 sequences are SNHLY and FYNNEI. V gave up 7 bases and J gave up 9 bases, with 7 bases separating them. The CDR3 region has the DNA TGTGCCAGCACCGGTGGTTCACCCCTCCACTTT. Protein product: CASTGGSPLHF.

This rearrangement joins TRBV24-1 to TRBJ2-3, with 11 bases aligning to TRBD2. V lost 6 bases and J lost 6; bases outside the gene matches: 7. From germline, CDR1 is KGHDR and CDR2 SFDVKD. The CDR3 consists of 15 residues. The CDR3 nucleotides are TGTGCCACCAGTCATAGCGGGGGGGCTGCGGATACGCAGTATTTT. This sequence encodes CATSHSGGAADTQYF.

The genes are TRBV10-2 and TRBJ1-2; D gene unclear. In germline, CDR1 is WSHSY, CDR2 SAAADI. Trimming left V 4 bases short and J 2 bases short, with 8 bases between. The CDR3 has 13 amino acids. The CDR3 bases are TGCGCCAGCAGTGTGGGCGACAACTATGGCTACACCTTC. This codes for CASSVGDNYGYTF.

The chain is built from TRBV5-4 and TRBJ1-4; TRBD1 agrees at 10 bases. Germline CDR1 reads SGHNT; CDR2 reads YYREEE (reference sequence). This CDR3 spans 16 amino acids. V shed 4 bases, J shed 8 bases, and the junction held 11 bases outside the gene matches. CDR3 sequence (DNA): TGTGCCAGCAGCCTGGAAGCGGGACAGGGGCTAGAAAAACTGTTTTTT. Protein product: CASSLEAGQGLEKLFF. The variable domain in full, with the rest retrieved from reference TRBV5-4 and TRBJ1-4, is ETGVTQSPTHLIKTRGQQVTLRCSSQSGHNTVSWYQQALGQGPQFIFQYYREEENGRGNFPPRFSGLQFPNYSSELNVNALELDDSALYLCASSLEAGQGLEKLFFGSGTQLSVL.

This chain links TRBV30 with TRBJ1-5, with TRBD1 identical over 7 bases. Germline trimming cut 3 bases from V and 0 bases from J; bases unmatched to any gene: 2. This CDR3 is 14 amino acids long. CDR1 GTSNPN and CDR2 SVGIG come from the germline V gene (reference sequence). CDR3 DNA sequence: TGTGCCTGGAGCGGGACAGCTAGCAATCAGCCCCAGCATTTT. It yields the protein CAWSGTASNQPQHF.

This chain links TRBV25-1 with TRBJ2-7; 7 bases fit TRBD1. Per germline, CDR1 MGHDK and CDR2 SYGVNS. V shed 8 bases, J shed 3 bases, and the junction held 7 bases outside the gene matches. The CDR3 length is 13 residues. This chain's CDR3 is CASSLTGNYEQYF. In DNA, the CDR3 is TGTGCCAGCTCCCTGACAGGGAACTACGAGCAGTACTTC.

The chain joins TRBV5-5 to TRBJ2-3; 10 nucleotides align to TRBD2. With V trimmed by 2 bases and J by 7 bases, 4 bases remained unmatched. The CDR3 consists of 14 residues. From germline, CDR1 is SGHKS and CDR2 YYEKEE (reference sequence). The CDR3 loop reads CASSFGTSAYTQYF. The CDR3 DNA reads as TGTGCCAGCAGCTTCGGGACTAGCGCTTATACGCAGTATTTT.

The V gene is TRBV6-5, the J gene TRBJ1-2, with 7 bases lining up with TRBD1. J gave up 3 bases and V 9 bases, and 7 bases lay outside the gene matches. The CDR3 runs to 13 residues. Germline V gene data show CDR1 as MNHEY and CDR2 as SVGAGI. The CDR3 region has the DNA TGTGCCAGTAAGATAGGACAGGACTATGGCTACACCTTC. Its translation is CASKIGQDYGYTF.

J is TRBJ1-2 and V is TRBV18; TRBD1 is a possible D gene (6 bases). The CDR3 contains 14 residues. V was clipped by 0 bases and J by 2 bases, with 7 bases between them. The V gene's germline CDR1 is KGHSH and CDR2 LQKENI. DNA for the CDR3: TGTGCCAGCTCACCACCTGGACAGAACTATGGCTACACCTTC. Translated: CASSPPGQNYGYTF. The entire variable domain, with the rest obtained from reference TRBV18 and TRBJ1-2, is as follows: NAGVMQNPRHLVRRRGQEARLRCSPMKGHSHVYWYRQLPEEGLKFMVYLQKENIIDESGMPKERFSAEFPKEGPSILRIQQVVRGDSAAYFCASSPPGQNYGYTFGSGTRLTVV.

The gene calls are TRBV15 and TRBJ2-7; 9 bases are shared with TRBD2. V gave up 0 bases and J gave up 2 bases; unmatched junction bases: 8. Germline-derived CDR1 and CDR2 are LNHNV and YYDKDF (reference sequence). The CDR3 loop spans 17 amino acids. The CDR3 DNA reads TGTGCCACCAGCAGAGATTTAAGAATAGCGGGAGCCTACGAGCAGTACTTC. Amino acid sequence: CATSRDLRIAGAYEQYF.

The rearrangement joins TRBV3-1 (or the pseudogene TRBV3-2) to TRBJ1-4; TRBD1 agrees at 7 bases. The germline V gene encodes CDR1 LGHDT and CDR2 YNNKEL (reference sequence). V shed 4 bases, J shed 4 bases, and the junction held 3 bases outside the gene matches. This CDR3 contains 14 residues. CDR3 sequence: CASSLTGFNEKLFF. The CDR3 DNA reads as TGTGCCAGCAGCCTGACAGGGTTTAATGAAAAACTGTTTTTT.

The rearrangement uses TRBV5-1 and TRBJ1-1; 7 bases are shared with TRBD1. Germline V CDR1 and CDR2: SGHRS, YFSETQ. V lost 4 bases, J lost 3 bases, and 3 bases stayed unmatched. The CDR3 spans 13 residues. This chain's CDR3 is CASSKTGHTEAFF. CDR3 DNA: TGCGCCAGCAGCAAGACAGGGCACACTGAAGCTTTCTTT.

The V gene is TRBV9, the J gene TRBJ2-2, with 8 bases matching TRBD1. This CDR3 is 15 amino acids long. The ends lost 1 base at V and 4 bases at J; junction bases unmatched: 3. The germline V gene encodes CDR1 SGDLS and CDR2 YYNGEE. The DNA for the CDR3 is TGTGCCAGCAGCGTACAGGGGGCAGTCACCGGGGAGCTGTTTTTT. Protein sequence: CASSVQGAVTGELFF.

The rearrangement links TRBV28 to TRBJ1-2; TRBD1 matches 9 bases. Germline V CDR1 and CDR2: MDHEN, SYDVKM. After removal of 10 bases from V and 3 bases from J, the junction contained 9 bases not matched to a gene. This CDR3 is built from 14 residues. Here the CDR3 DNA reads TGTGCCACCTTCCCGACAGGGGGTTACTATGGCTACACCTTC. Its translation is CATFPTGGYYGYTF.

The chain joins TRBV9 to TRBJ2-1; TRBD1 agrees at 8 bases. Germline V gene lookup returns CDR1 SGDLS and CDR2 YYNGEE. CDR3 length: 15 amino acids. V was pared by 2 bases and J by 9 bases, with 10 bases of the junction left unmatched. CDR3 sequence reads: CASSVRTGFEGEQFF. In nucleotides, the CDR3 is TGTGCCAGCAGCGTCAGGACAGGGTTCGAGGGTGAGCAGTTCTTC.

V and J are TRBV5-1 and TRBJ2-3; the D is unclear. Germline CDR1 and CDR2: SGHRS and YFSETQ. The V end was cut by 0 bases, the J end by 2 bases, with 10 bases between. The CDR3 covers 15 residues. CDR3 bases: TGCGCCAGCAGCTTGGACGCGGATTCCACAGATACGCAGTATTTT. It specifies CASSLDADSTDTQYF.